Shown below are 32 T cell receptor beta chains from a single sample sequenced in a study of tumor-infiltrating lymphocytes in primary liver carcinoma. Production of TCR beta cDNA used approximately 0.55 ug total RNA together with a constant-region primer. What produced the TCR beta libraries was three nested multiplex PCR rounds using slightly modified ARM-PCR. A C-beta reverse primer was combined with TRBV1-TRBV30 forward primers in the first two PCR rounds, and each round had approximately 9 cycles. TCRdb fed the multiplex PCR reads into MiXCR, producing one record per CDR3 protein. This sample yields approximately 320,000 distinct CDR3 sequences, of which more than 55% are seen a single time; approximately 15% belongs to the top ten. RNA was extracted from whole blood without cell sorting, alongside germline DNA. Sequencing used peripheral blood. Receptors originate from a woman in her twenties or thirties with primary liver carcinoma and hepatitis B virus infection.

Details on this clonotype: Possible read error: a much larger clone is one base away. The chain is built from TRBV4-3 and TRBJ2-7, with D perhaps TRBD1 (5 bases). The CDR3 totals 15 residues. Per the germline V gene, CDR1 is LGHNA and CDR2 is YSLEER. In DNA, the CDR3 is TGCGCCAGCAGCCTTCTCTACAGGCCTGCCTACGAGCGGTACTTC. Protein product: CASSLLYRPAYERYF.

Concerning this clonotype itself: This could be a read error, since a much larger clone is one nucleotide away. The chain is built from TRBV29-1 and TRBJ2-1; D is unresolved. V was pared by 6 bases and J by 15 bases, with 18 bases between. Germline V CDR1 and CDR2: SQVTM, ANQGSEA. This CDR3 is built from 11 residues. The CDR3 reads CSVLVQEVTFF. As DNA, the CDR3 is TGCAGCGTCCTAGTCCAGGAAGTAACGTTCTTC.

J is TRBJ2-3 and V is TRBV10-3; TRBD2 matches 13 bases. This CDR3 region has 17 residues. Germline trimming cut 0 bases from V and 8 bases from J; bases unmatched to any gene: 8. Germline V gene lookup returns CDR1 ENHRY and CDR2 SYGVKD. This CDR3 is CAISESRTSGSPGTQYF. The CDR3 DNA reads as TGTGCCATCAGTGAGTCGAGGACTAGCGGGAGTCCAGGTACGCAGTATTTT.

On this clonotype: A much larger clone lies one base from this, so it may be a read error. CDR3 DNA: TGTACCAGCAGTTACTCGACAGCTACCCAAGAGACCCAGTACTTC. Encoded protein: CTSSYSTATQETQYF. V is TRBV6-5 and J is TRBJ2-5, with D possibly being TRBD1 (5 bases). This CDR3 is built from 15 residues. CDR1 is MNHEY, CDR2 SVGAGI, per germline.

The genes are TRBV28 and TRBJ1-2; D is ambiguous. The CDR3 loop spans 9 amino acids. Germline CDR1 and CDR2: MDHEN and SYDVKM. The chain's CDR3 is CWMFYGYTF. The CDR3 DNA sequence: TGTTGGATGTTCTATGGCTACACCTTC.

This clonotype was seen just once. This chain uses TRBV6-5 with TRBJ2-2, with D perhaps TRBD1 (5 bases). The V gene lost 1 base and the J gene lost 1 base, with 13 bases spanning the gap. Germline CDR1 and CDR2: MNHEY and SVGAGI. The CDR3 is 17 amino acids. The CDR3 DNA follows: TGTGCCAGCAGTTACTTGTATGCAGGGCAGAACACCGGGGAGCTGTTTTTT. This codes for CASSYLYAGQNTGELFF.

The rearrangement joins TRBV6-6 to TRBJ2-5; 9 nucleotides line up with TRBD2. With 6 bases clipped from V and 6 bases from J, the junction kept 5 bases outside the gene matches. The length of the CDR3 is 13 residues. Germline CDR1 MNHNY, CDR2 SVGAGI (reference sequence). CDR3 protein: CASRREGLQTQYF. DNA for the CDR3: TGTGCCAGCAGGCGGGAGGGCCTTCAGACCCAGTACTTC.

This clonotype has more than one count but fewer than ten. The chain combines TRBV2 with TRBJ1-6, with D tentatively TRBD1 (5 bases). Germline V gene lookup returns CDR1 SNHLY and CDR2 FYNNEI. V lost 9 bases and J lost 4, with 7 bases in between. The CDR3 is 12 amino acids. Here the CDR3 reads CASRGYNSPLHF. CDR3 DNA: TGTGCCAGTCGGGGGTATAATTCACCCCTCCACTTT.

The chain couples TRBV28 to TRBJ2-5, with D perhaps TRBD2 (6 bases). Per germline, CDR1 MDHEN and CDR2 SYDVKM. V lost 10 bases and J lost 7, with 16 bases in between. CDR3 length equals 12 residues. The DNA of the CDR3 is TGTGCCAACAACCGTCTGGGAGGGACCCAGTACTTC. Protein: CANNRLGGTQYF.

Turning to this clonotype: This may be a read error: a much more frequent sequence differs by one nucleotide. The final CDR3 position lacks the conserved phenylalanine or tryptophan, pointing to a likely read error. The chain joins TRBV6-6 to TRBJ2-7; D not resolved. The CDR3 extends over 14 amino acids. The V end lost 2 bases, the J end lost 8 bases, and 16 bases lay between the germline ends. Germline lookup yields CDR1 MNHNY and CDR2 SVGAGI (reference sequence). The CDR3 DNA reads as TGTGCCAGCAGTTACAGGATGGAAAAAAGCAAGCAGTACTTA. Its translation: CASSYRMEKSKQYL.

Notes on this clonotype: No conserved phenylalanine or tryptophan ends this CDR3, so it is likely a read error. CDR3 region: CASSPNPGAQYL. CDR3 bases: TGTGCCAGTAGTCCCAACCCTGGGGCGCAGTACCTC. The chain carries TRBV12-3 or TRBV12-4 and TRBJ2-7; D possibly corresponds to TRBD1 (5 bases). Trimming shortened V by 9 bases and J by 9 bases, and 18 bases separated the two germline ends. The CDR3 spans 12 residues.

This clonotype was seen more than once but under ten times. The chain couples TRBV7-9 to TRBJ2-1; D is perhaps TRBD1 (5 bases). This CDR3 contains 13 residues. CDR1 and CDR2 (germline): SEHNR, FQNEAQ (reference sequence). Trimming removed 1 base at V and 10 bases at J, with 11 bases between. The CDR3 loop is CASSLGQGWEQFF. CDR3 DNA: TGTGCCAGCAGCTTAGGGCAGGGCTGGGAGCAGTTCTTC. Complete variable domain (other parts from reference TRBV7-9 and TRBJ2-1): DTGVSQNPRHKITKRGQNVTFRCDPISEHNRLYWYRQTLGQGPEFLTYFQNEAQLEKSRLLSDRFSAERPKGSFSTLEIQRTEQGDSAMYLCASSLGQGWEQFFGPGTRLTVL.

V is TRBV10-2 and J is TRBJ2-7, with D unresolved. The CDR3 is 11 amino acids. V gave up 9 bases and J gave up 3 bases, with 9 bases separating them. The germline CDR1 and CDR2 sequences are WSHSY and SAAADI. CDR3 nucleotides: TGCGCCAGAGACGGCTACTACGAGCAGTACTTC. This translates into CARDGYYEQYF.

This chain connects TRBV6-5 to TRBJ2-7; TRBD2 matches 7 bases. CDR1 and CDR2 from the germline V gene are MNHEY and SVGAGI. The length of the CDR3 is 15 residues. V was pared by 4 bases and J by 3 bases, with 9 bases of the junction left unmatched. The CDR3 nucleotides read TGTGCCAGCAGTTCCTCTTGGGCGGGGGTCTACGAGCAGTACTTC. This encodes CASSSSWAGVYEQYF.

This chain links TRBV6-6 with TRBJ2-7, with 10 bases that match TRBD2. The germline V gene has CDR1 MNHNY and CDR2 SVGAGI (reference sequence). This CDR3 is 17 amino acids long. The V gene end was trimmed by 5 bases and the J gene end by 5 bases; junction bases not matched to a gene: 15. CDR3 nucleotide sequence: TGTGCCAGCAGTACGAGCGGGGGGGCAGGGTGGAAGGACGAGCAGTACTTC. Protein product: CASSTSGGAGWKDEQYF.

On this clonotype: A read error may explain this, as a much larger clone is one base away. The chain links TRBV12-3 or TRBV12-4 to TRBJ1-6; TRBD1 aligns across 7 bases. This CDR3 has 14 residues. The chain's CDR3 is CASSLWDSNPPLHF. CDR3 bases: TGTGCCAGCAGTTTATGGGACAGTAATCCACCCCTCCACTTT.

To note about this clonotype: The conserved phenylalanine or tryptophan is not found at the CDR3 terminus, so this likely reflects a read error. The chain links TRBV6-2 or TRBV6-3 to TRBJ1-5; TRBD1 is a possible D gene (6 bases). The CDR3 has 15 amino acids. The ends were cut back, 2 bases at V and 6 bases at J, with 14 bases in the middle. CDR1 is MNHEY and CDR2 is SVGEGT in the germline V gene. CDR3 bases: TGTGCCAGCAGTTACGAACAGGGAGGTGGTCAGCCCCAGCATTTA. This translates into CASSYEQGGGQPQHL.

This rearrangement joins TRBV12-3 or TRBV12-4 to TRBJ1-2, with 8 bases identical to TRBD1. The CDR3 consists of 18 residues. J was trimmed by 0 bases and V by 2 bases; bases with no gene match: 11. The CDR3 spells CASSLSAGGTGANYGYTF. The CDR3 DNA reads TGTGCCAGCAGTTTATCCGCAGGTGGGACAGGAGCTAACTATGGCTACACCTTC.

As for this clonotype: Possible read error: a much larger clone is one base away. The chain has TRBV29-1 and TRBJ2-1, with D perhaps TRBD2 (5 bases). Per germline, CDR1 SQVTM and CDR2 ANQGSEA. The length of the CDR3 is 16 residues. The CDR3 nucleotides are TGCAGCGCTGCGGGTGCGGGTGTTCTGTCCTACAATGAGCAGCTCTTC. It specifies CSAAGAGVLSYNEQLF.

As concerns this clonotype: Just one base apart from a much larger clone, this may be a read error. Likely a read error: the CDR3 ends without its conserved phenylalanine or tryptophan. The DNA of the CDR3 is TGTGCCACCGCGGGCGGGACAGGGGGCGGTGAGCAGTTCTAC. Encoded protein: CATAGGTGGGEQFY. The rearrangement uses TRBV6-6 and TRBJ2-1; 12 bases fit TRBD1. The length of the CDR3 is 14 residues. The V gene's germline CDR1 is MNHNY and CDR2 SVGAGI (reference sequence). V shed 10 bases and J 9 bases; nucleotides not matched to a gene: 10.

With respect to this clonotype: It may be a read error: a sequence one base away is much more abundant. This chain joins TRBV29-1 and TRBJ1-1, with a weak D call TRBD1 (5 bases). Germline CDR1 is SQVTM and CDR2 is ANQGSEA. This CDR3 is 11 amino acids long. The CDR3 is CSATVNSEAFF. The DNA for the CDR3 is TGCAGCGCGACAGTGAACTCTGAAGCTTTCTTT.

Turning to this clonotype: This may be a read error, as it is one base from a much larger clone. The chain has TRBV5-4 and TRBJ2-1; D ambiguous. The germline V gene encodes CDR1 SGHNT and CDR2 YYREEE (reference sequence). The CDR3 contains 15 residues. CDR3 protein: CATSFLVSSYNEQFF. For the CDR3, the DNA is TGTGCCACCAGCTTCTTAGTCAGCTCCTACAATGAGCAGTTCTTC. The whole variable domain, filled in from reference TRBV5-4 and TRBJ2-1, reads ETGVTQSPTHLIKTRGQQVTLRCSSQSGHNTVSWYQQALGQGPQFIFQYYREEENGRGNFPPRFSGLQFPNYSSELNVNALELDDSALYLCATSFLVSSYNEQFFGPGTRLTVL.

This rearrangement joins TRBV29-1 to TRBJ2-5, with TRBD1 identical over 10 bases. The CDR3 contains 12 residues. Trimming took 7 bases from V and 5 from J; bases not matched to a gene: 4. The germline V gene encodes CDR1 SQVTM and CDR2 ANQGSEA. CDR3 loop: CSGQGAGETQYF. In DNA form, the CDR3 reads TGCAGCGGACAGGGGGCCGGGGAGACCCAGTACTTC.

For this clonotype: Mismatch with germline at one junction end may stem from a read error. The rearrangement uses TRBV4-1 and TRBJ2-1; tentatively, D is TRBD1 (6 bases). CDR1 MGHRA and CDR2 YSYEKL come from the germline V gene. The CDR3 runs to 16 residues. CDR3 amino acids: CASSRLTGSTYNKQFF. The CDR3 coding sequence is TGCGCCAGCAGCAGGCTTACAGGGTCTACCTACAATAAGCAGTTCTTC.

V gene TRBV6-2 or TRBV6-3 combines with J gene TRBJ1-5; maybe TRBD1 (6 bases). The DNA matches TRBJ2-3 better at its end, which makes the J call doubtful. CDR1 and CDR2 (germline): MNHEY, SVGEGT. There are 14 residues in the CDR3. CDR3 bases: TGTGCCAGCAGTTACTTGCAGGGGAATCAGCCCCAGTATTTT. This encodes CASSYLQGNQPQYF.

The sample holds many counts of this clonotype. V usage is TRBV28 and J usage is TRBJ1-1, with D uncertain. Trimming removed 6 bases from V and 0 bases from J, with 14 bases in between. Germline-derived CDR1 and CDR2 are MDHEN and SYDVKM. The length of the CDR3 is 15 residues. This chain's CDR3 is CASRGSGMMNTEAFF. The CDR3 DNA is TGTGCCAGCAGGGGTTCGGGGATGATGAACACTGAAGCTTTCTTT. The full variable domain, completed using reference TRBV28 and TRBJ1-1, is DVKVTQSSRYLVKRTGEKVFLECVQDMDHENMFWYRQDPGLGLRLIYFSYDVKMKEKGDIPEGYSVSREKKERFSLILESASTNQTSMYLCASRGSGMMNTEAFFGQGTRLTVV.

This clonotype occurred many times. The chain links TRBV6-1 to TRBJ2-2; D call uncertain. Between the trimmed V and J ends, which lost 8 bases and 5 bases, there was a span of 6 bases. The CDR3 extends over 11 amino acids. Per the germline V gene, CDR1 is MNHNS and CDR2 is SASEGT. This CDR3 reads CASGLTGELFF. CDR3 nucleotide sequence: TGTGCCAGCGGTCTTACCGGGGAGCTGTTTTTT.

This clonotype occurred once. A read error is possible here, since a much larger clone lies one base away. The chain uses TRBV4-2 and TRBJ2-1; D might be TRBD2 (5 bases). CDR1 is LGHNA, CDR2 YNFKEQ, per germline. V lost 3 bases to trimming and J lost 0 bases, with 12 bases between them. CDR3 length equals 16 residues. In DNA, the CDR3 is TGTGCCAGCAGCCATCTTAGCGAGAGCTCCTACAATGAGCAGTTCTTC. Encoded protein: CASSHLSESSYNEQFF.

Points on this clonotype: The CDR3 carries no conserved terminal phenylalanine or tryptophan, so it likely arises from a read error. The genes are TRBV11-1 and TRBJ2-7, with D possibly being TRBD2 (5 bases). The CDR3 covers 15 residues. Germline V gene data show CDR1 as SGHAT and CDR2 as FQDESV (reference sequence). CDR3 sequence: CASNLGWSGPYEQYS. The CDR3 region has the DNA TGTGCCAGCAACTTAGGTTGGAGCGGTCCCTACGAGCAGTACTCC.

The V and J genes are TRBV12-3 or TRBV12-4 and TRBJ1-1; D is possibly TRBD1 (5 bases). This CDR3 comprises 17 residues. The V end lost 0 bases, the J end lost 6 bases, and 20 bases lay between the germline ends. For the CDR3, the DNA is TGTGCCAGCAGTTTAGCGTATGGGGGGAGCTTCGACGCTGAAGCTTTCTTT. Residues: CASSLAYGGSFDAEAFF.

The chain carries TRBV7-9 and TRBJ1-1; D is unclear. CDR3 length equals 12 residues. The V gene's germline CDR1 is SEHNR and CDR2 FQNEAQ (reference sequence). V was cut by 5 bases and J by 1 base, with 5 bases left in between. CDR3 amino acids: CASSRPNTEAFF. The DNA of the CDR3 is TGTGCCAGCAGCCGGCCGAACACTGAAGCTTTCTTT.

This clonotype was detected only a few times. CDR3 sequence reads: CASGHWEVAGGPKVHEQYF. The CDR3 DNA is TGTGCTAGTGGTCATTGGGAAGTAGCGGGAGGGCCGAAAGTCCACGAGCAGTACTTC. The chain is built from TRBV12-5 and TRBJ2-7; 11 bases map to TRBD2. V lost 5 bases to trimming and J lost 5 bases; unmatched junction nucleotides: 20. The V gene's germline CDR1 is LGHNT and CDR2 FRNRAP. This CDR3 has 19 amino acids.